These T cell receptor beta chains were read from a single sample in a study of PD-L1 blockade in urothelial cancer. Produced via immunoSEQ multiplex PCR; TCRdb's table is partial and in-frame only. The data show some 84,000 clones, with approximately 86% seen just once and around 5% held by the top ten. Here the sequenced sample was PBMCs, taken around atezolizumab (anti-PD-L1) treatment. The source is a woman in her 70s with urothelial cancer. The CDR3 runs from the conserved cysteine through the conserved F or W. The D gene is left open where the match is weak. A row's size may be missing; if present it is once, few, many or a size class.

D gene: TRBD1; clone size: NA; V gene: TRBV2; J gene: TRBJ1-1; CDR3 DNA: TGTGCCAGCAGGGATGACAGGGCTGGAACTGAAGCTTTCTTT; CDR3 protein: CASRDDRAGTEAFF
D gene: NA; clone size: NA; V gene: TRBV5-4; J gene: TRBJ2-6; CDR3 DNA: TGTGCCAGCAGCCAACGACGGGGGAGCTCTGGGGCCAACGTCCTGACTTTC; CDR3 protein: CASSQRRGSSGANVLTF
D gene: TRBD1; clone size: NA; V gene: TRBV4-2; J gene: TRBJ2-3; CDR3 DNA: TGTGCCAGCAGCCCCGAGGACAGGGGAATAGATACGCAGTATTTT; CDR3 protein: CASSPEDRGIDTQYF
D gene: NA; clone size: few; V gene: TRBV21-1; J gene: TRBJ1-1; CDR3 DNA: TGTGCCAGCAGCACCCCGGGACAGGGACTAAACACTGAAGCTTTCTTT; CDR3 protein: CASSTPGQGLNTEAFF
D gene: NA; clone size: NA; V gene: TRBV10-3; J gene: TRBJ1-1; CDR3 DNA: TGTGCCATCAGTGTGGGAGGGATCAGCACTGAAGCTTTCTTT; CDR3 protein: CAISVGGISTEAFF
D gene: NA; clone size: NA; V gene: TRBV28; J gene: TRBJ2-1; CDR3 DNA: TGTGCCAGCAGTTTGCGCCTTTACAATGAGCAGTTCTTC; CDR3 protein: CASSLRLYNEQFF
D gene: NA; clone size: few; V gene: TRBV28; J gene: TRBJ1-2; CDR3 DNA: TGTGCCAGCAGTTCGTCCGGGTACGGCTACACCTTC; CDR3 protein: CASSSSGYGYTF
D gene: TRBD1; clone size: NA; V gene: TRBV2; J gene: TRBJ2-7; CDR3 DNA: TGTGCCCTCAGGGAGGACAGGGGGCTCTACGAGCAGTACTTC; CDR3 protein: CALREDRGLYEQYF
D gene: TRBD2; clone size: NA; V gene: TRBV4-1; J gene: TRBJ2-5; CDR3 DNA: TGCGCCAGCAGCACCCACCGGGGGCTAGCGGGAGGAGAGACCCAGTACTTC; CDR3 protein: CASSTHRGLAGGETQYF
D gene: TRBD1; clone size: NA; V gene: TRBV29-1; J gene: TRBJ2-2; CDR3 DNA: TGCAGCGTTGGACAGGGGCACGGGGAGCTGTTTTTT; CDR3 protein: CSVGQGHGELFF
D gene: TRBD2; clone size: once; V gene: TRBV6-5; J gene: TRBJ2-2; CDR3 DNA: TGTGCCAGCATGGGTAGCGGGAGCCGGGGGGAGCTGTTTTTT; CDR3 protein: CASMGSGSRGELFF
D gene: TRBD2; clone size: NA; V gene: TRBV7-2; J gene: TRBJ2-7; CDR3 DNA: TGTGCCAGCAGCTTAGACGGGGCTAGCGGGCCCCGCTACGAGCAGTACTTC; CDR3 protein: CASSLDGASGPRYEQYF
D gene: TRBD2; clone size: once; V gene: TRBV9; J gene: TRBJ2-7; CDR3 DNA: TGTGCCAGCAGCGTCACGGGACTAGCAATGATCAACGAGCAGTACTTC; CDR3 protein: CASSVTGLAMINEQYF
D gene: NA; clone size: NA; V gene: TRBV5-1; J gene: TRBJ2-1; CDR3 DNA: TGCGCCAGCAGCTTGAGGCCTAGCATTAGCCAGTTCTTC; CDR3 protein: CASSLRPSISQFF
D gene: NA; clone size: NA; V gene: TRBV18; J gene: TRBJ2-5; CDR3 DNA: TGTGCCAGCTCACCAGGACATAAAGAGACCCAGTACTTC; CDR3 protein: CASSPGHKETQYF
D gene: TRBD2; clone size: NA; V gene: TRBV5-4; J gene: TRBJ2-5; CDR3 DNA: TGTGCCAGCAGCTTGGATGCGGGAGGCCGGAGGGAGACCCAGTACTTC; CDR3 protein: CASSLDAGGRRETQYF
D gene: NA; clone size: NA; V gene: TRBV18; J gene: TRBJ2-1; CDR3 DNA: TGTGCCAGCTCACCACCGGGGTGGGGGGAGAAGAACAATGAGCAGTTCTTC; CDR3 protein: CASSPPGWGEKNNEQFF